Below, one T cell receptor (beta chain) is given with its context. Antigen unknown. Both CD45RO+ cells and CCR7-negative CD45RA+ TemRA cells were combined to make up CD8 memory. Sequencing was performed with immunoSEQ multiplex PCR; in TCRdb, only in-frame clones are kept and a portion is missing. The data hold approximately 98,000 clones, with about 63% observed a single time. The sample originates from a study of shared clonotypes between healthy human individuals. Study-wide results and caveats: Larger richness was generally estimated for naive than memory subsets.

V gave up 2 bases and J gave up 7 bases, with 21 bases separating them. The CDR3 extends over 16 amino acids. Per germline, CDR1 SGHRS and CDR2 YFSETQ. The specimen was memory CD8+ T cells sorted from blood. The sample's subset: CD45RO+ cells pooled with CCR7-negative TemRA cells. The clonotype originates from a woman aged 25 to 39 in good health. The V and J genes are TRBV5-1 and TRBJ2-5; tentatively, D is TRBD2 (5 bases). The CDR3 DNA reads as TGCGCCAGCAGCTTAGCTAGCAGTTCAGAGCAGGCGACCCAGTACTTC. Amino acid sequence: CASSLASSSEQATQYF.